The clone carrying this T cell receptor (beta chain) was observed a few times. What it binds is unknown. This entry belongs to a study of CD8 T cells in ankylosing spondylitis. Germline V gene data show CDR1 as SGHRS and CDR2 as YFSETQ. V gave up 2 bases and J gave up 2 bases; unmatched junction bases: 4. The CDR3 consists of 15 residues. Study-wide results and limits: Relatively scarce in peripheral blood, disease-linked clones were CD8+. Under 10 highly homologous variants formed a TCR beta motif that appeared characteristic of ankylosing spondylitis blood.

The authors made TCR beta libraries by quantitative 5'-RACE with molecular barcodes. TCRdb re-called the 5' RACE reads through MiXCR, storing one row per CDR3 protein. This sample has roughly 470,000 distinct CDR3 sequences, with around 26% found just once. This chain connects TRBV5-1 to TRBJ2-3; 8 nucleotides line up with TRBD2. The sequenced sample consisted of blood, either unsorted or a sorted T cell fraction (not recorded which). The clonotype was recovered from a male donor with ankylosing spondylitis. CDR3 protein: CASSLNGRATDTQYF. CDR3 DNA: TGCGCCAGCAGCTTAAACGGGAGGGCCACAGATACGCAGTATTTT.